The clone carrying this TCR beta chain was seen once. Antigen specificity is unknown. These data are taken from a study of cytomegalovirus exposure and HLA in healthy donors. Study results and caveats: In a later analysis, TCR association rates varied by HLA locus: DRB1 most, HLA-C fewest. TCR beta V- and J-gene trimming was later associated with a missense DCLRE1C variant. Across donors, presence/absence analyses took sequencing depth to be roughly uniform. When a later analysis was performed, an Asian-associated ancestry cluster reportedly had fewer N-insertions than the approximately 680-donor mean.

The germline CDR1 and CDR2 sequences are GTSNPN and SVGIG (reference sequence). The CDR3 consists of 12 residues. Trimming left V 7 bases short and J 6 bases short, with 12 bases between. Researchers ran the PCR with 60 Vbeta and 13 Jbeta primers. Profiled with immunoSEQ multiplex PCR; TCRdb holds only in-frame clones, not every one. Of 150,000 to 200,000 clones in the sample, roughly 80% were seen once. The source is a man in his forties or fifties in good health and CMV-seronegative. Sequenced input: PBMCs. The V call is TRBV30, the J call TRBJ2-2, with a tentative D call TRBD1 (6 bases). CDR3 amino acids: CASYRDPGELFF. CDR3 in DNA: TGTGCCTCTTACAGGGATCCCGGGGAGCTGTTTTTT.